This paragraph reports one T cell receptor beta chain. These data are taken from a study of shared clonotypes between healthy human individuals. In the study overall: The plates for each donor numbered three CD4 naive, three CD4 memory, two CD8 naive and one CD8 memory.

Recent vaccinations or acute infections were absent in the healthy HIV-negative adult donors. Subsets obtained from CD4+ cells comprised CD45RA+ naive and CD45RA-negative memory cells. Measured with immunoSEQ multiplex PCR; TCRdb has only the in-frame clones, and not every one. The sample lists a few million clones, 90% to 95% occurring once. The CDR3 has 15 residues. Germline V gene lookup returns CDR1 MNHEY and CDR2 SVGAGI. The receptor comes from a man aged 18 to 29 in good health. The material sequenced was naive CD4+ T cells sorted from blood. Noted subset: CD45RA+ positively selected. The genes are TRBV6-5 and TRBJ2-5; TRBD2 agrees at 10 bases. Gene TRBJ2-7 matches the end of the DNA better, so the J call may be wrong. CDR3 region: CASIPSGGLSYEQYF. Written as DNA, the CDR3 is TGTGCCAGCATTCCTAGCGGGGGTCTCTCCTACGAGCAGTACTTC.